A selection of T cell receptor beta chains follows, all from one sample in a study of somatic mutations in cytotoxic T cells in rheumatoid arthritis. Some clones are missing from TCRdb's copy, which holds only in-frame ones; the method was immunoSEQ multiplex PCR. The data contain fewer than 20,000 clones, almost 85% of them singletons. Sequencing used CD8+ T cells sorted from blood. The receptor source for this set is a woman in her 50s with rheumatoid arthritis. The CDR3 runs from the conserved cysteine through the conserved F or W. D genes are given only for firm matches. Clone size is stated in some rows and not others, as once, few, many or a class when expanded.

TRBV4-2	TRBJ2-7	NA	TRBD1	CASSQNAVQDRYHYEQYF	TGTGCCAGCAGCCAGAACGCCGTTCAGGACAGGTACCACTACGAGCAGTACTTC
TRBV5-1	TRBJ2-3	NA	TRBD2	CASRAGTSSTDTQYF	TGCGCCAGCAGAGCCGGGACTAGCAGCACAGATACGCAGTATTTT
TRBV5-1	TRBJ2-3	NA	TRBD2	CASSSGTSGVADTQYF	TGCGCCAGCAGCTCGGGGACTAGCGGGGTGGCAGATACGCAGTATTTT
TRBV6-1	TRBJ2-6	NA	NA	CASSEASSGANVLTF	TGTGCCAGCAGTGAAGCCAGCTCTGGGGCCAACGTCCTGACTTTC
TRBV5-1	TRBJ1-1	NA	NA	CASRAGFTEAFF	TGCGCCAGCAGAGCAGGTTTCACTGAAGCTTTCTTT
TRBV2	TRBJ2-2	NA	TRBD1	CASSVRQGASTGELFF	TGTGCCAGCAGTGTGCGTCAGGGGGCGAGCACCGGGGAGCTGTTTTTT
TRBV5-4	TRBJ2-7	few	TRBD2	CASSFGVGGSRLYEQYF	TGTGCCAGCAGCTTCGGAGTGGGAGGGTCGAGACTCTACGAGCAGTACTTC
TRBV7-9	TRBJ1-5	few	NA	CASSEAGGNQPQHF	TGTGCCAGCAGCGAGGCCGGGGGCAATCAGCCCCAGCATTTT
TRBV6-4	TRBJ2-1	NA	NA	CASSDFWYNEQFF	TGTGCCAGCAGTGACTTCTGGTACAATGAGCAGTTCTTC
TRBV9	TRBJ2-1	NA	NA	CASSVGLSGTVNEQFF	TGTGCCAGCAGCGTAGGGCTTAGCGGGACAGTGAATGAGCAGTTCTTC
TRBV5-1	TRBJ2-1	once	NA	CASSQNNEQFF	TGCGCCAGCAGCCAAAACAATGAGCAGTTCTTC
TRBV4-2	TRBJ2-6	NA	TRBD2	CASSQLVTSGSSGANVLTF	TGTGCCAGCAGCCAATTAGTCACTAGCGGGAGCTCTGGGGCCAACGTCCTGACTTTC
TRBV23-1	TRBJ2-7	NA	TRBD1	CATRQGIHEQYF	TGCGCCACTCGACAGGGAATCCACGAGCAGTACTTC
TRBV5-6	TRBJ1-4	NA	NA	CASSWTERNEKLFF	TGTGCCAGCTCCTGGACAGAGCGTAATGAAAAACTGTTTTTT
TRBV10-3	TRBJ2-5	once	NA	CAIKNRLGEEQYF	TGTGCCATCAAAAACAGACTCGGAGAGGAGCAGTACTTC
TRBV10-2	TRBJ2-2	NA	NA	CASMKTAGELFF	TGCGCCAGCATGAAAACTGCCGGGGAGCTGTTTTTT
TRBV4-3	TRBJ2-6	NA	NA	CASSQASGANVLTF	TGCGCCAGCAGCCAAGCTTCCGGGGCCAACGTCCTGACTTTC
TRBV5-1	TRBJ2-2	NA	NA	CASFHGANTGELFF	TGCGCCAGCTTTCACGGAGCGAACACCGGGGAGCTGTTTTTT
TRBV28	TRBJ2-1	NA	TRBD1	CASTPGQVTPNEQFF	TGTGCCAGCACACCGGGACAGGTGACACCCAATGAGCAGTTCTTC
TRBV27	TRBJ2-7	few	NA	CASSLTGTTYEQYF	TGTGCCAGCAGTTTAACCGGCACCACCTACGAGCAGTACTTC
TRBV2	TRBJ2-1	NA	TRBD2	CASSGLAEGNEQFF	TGTGCCAGCAGTGGACTAGCGGAAGGCAATGAGCAGTTCTTC
TRBV27	TRBJ1-5	NA	NA	CASGWQGGNQPQHF	TGTGCTTCAGGGTGGCAGGGTGGGAATCAGCCCCAGCATTTT
TRBV4-1	TRBJ1-3	NA	NA	CASSQDIGTGNTIYF	TGCGCCAGCAGCCAAGATATTGGGACAGGAAACACCATATATTTT
TRBV6-1	TRBJ2-1	NA	NA	CASRKVGGYNEQFF	TGTGCCAGCAGAAAGGTAGGCGGGTACAATGAGCAGTTCTTC
TRBV4-2	TRBJ2-1	NA	TRBD2	CASSQLTSGSYNEQFF	TGTGCCAGCAGCCAACTGACTAGCGGGAGCTACAATGAGCAGTTCTTC
TRBV20-1	TRBJ2-3	NA	NA	CSARFSDTQYF	TGCAGTGCTAGGTTCTCAGATACGCAGTATTTT
TRBV5-1	TRBJ2-7	NA	NA	CASSSAGQPYEQYF	TGCGCCAGCAGCTCCGCGGGACAGCCCTACGAGCAGTACTTC
TRBV11-2	TRBJ2-7	NA	TRBD2	CASAPGTSGVAYEQYF	TGTGCCAGCGCCCCCGGGACTAGCGGGGTTGCCTACGAGCAGTACTTC
TRBV7-9	TRBJ1-1	NA	NA	CASSLVEENTEAFF	TGTGCCAGCAGCTTAGTTGAAGAGAACACTGAAGCTTTCTTT
TRBV11-2	TRBJ2-1	NA	TRBD2	CASSLYSGVLSYNEQFF	TGTGCCAGCAGCTTGTATAGCGGGGTCCTCTCCTACAATGAGCAGTTCTTC
TRBV5-1	TRBJ2-5	NA	NA	CASSLRLARIQETQYF	TGCGCCAGCAGCTTGAGGCTAGCTAGGATCCAAGAGACCCAGTACTTC
TRBV19	TRBJ1-1	NA	NA	CASTVGTEAFF	TGTGCCAGCACGGTGGGCACTGAAGCTTTCTTT
TRBV7-9	TRBJ2-5	NA	TRBD1	CASRPRTGGVETQYF	TGTGCCAGCAGACCCAGGACAGGGGGCGTGGAGACCCAGTACTTC
TRBV10-3	TRBJ2-7	NA	NA	CAISESDNSYEQYF	TGTGCCATCAGTGAGTCGGACAACTCCTACGAGCAGTACTTC
TRBV6-1	TRBJ2-1	medium-sized	TRBD2	CASSPLAGGYNEQFF	TGTGCCAGCAGTCCACTAGCGGGAGGATACAATGAGCAGTTCTTC
TRBV5-1	TRBJ2-7	few	TRBD1	CASSLFGGQGDEQYF	TGCGCCAGCAGCCTGTTCGGGGGACAGGGTGACGAGCAGTACTTC
TRBV27	TRBJ1-3	NA	TRBD1	CASSNTGGFSGNTIYF	TGTGCCAGCAGTAACACAGGGGGATTCTCTGGAAACACCATATATTTT
TRBV2	TRBJ2-7	few	NA	CASLRREFGYEQYF	TGTGCCAGCCTACGTCGGGAGTTTGGGTACGAGCAGTACTTC
TRBV5-1	TRBJ1-3	NA	NA	CASSPAGGSGNTIYF	TGCGCCAGCAGCCCGGCGGGGGGCTCTGGAAACACCATATATTTT
TRBV28	TRBJ1-5	NA	TRBD1	CASSGTGAVVADQPQHF	TGTGCCAGCTCCGGGACAGGGGCAGTAGTGGCGGATCAGCCCCAGCATTTT
TRBV28	TRBJ2-3	NA	NA	CASSLFGQPADTQYF	TGTGCCAGCAGTTTATTCGGCCAGCCCGCGGATACGCAGTATTTT
TRBV10-1	TRBJ2-1	NA	NA	CASSAGDGGNEQFF	TGCGCCAGCAGCGCAGGGGATGGGGGGAATGAGCAGTTCTTC